This TCR beta chain was sequenced in a study of T cells in tumors and immune-related adverse events (dated by TCRdb to the early 2020s). CDR1 and CDR2 (SEHNR, FQNEAQ) derive from the germline V gene (reference sequence). The CDR3 spans 12 residues, from the cysteine through the phenylalanine. The CDR3 DNA has 36 bases and is translated from base 1. At the junction V is shortened by 3 bases and J by 3 bases, with 6 bases in between. Concerning this clone: Its cognate antigen has yet to be identified. Nothing much larger sits one base from this clone, and base qualities are not available.

The TCR beta locus was amplified and sequenced with the immunoSEQ assay, yielding bulk TCR Vbeta CDR3 data. Regarding the original processing steps: CDR3s were excluded if they were non-productive, were shorter than 7 amino acids, or did not start with C or end with F/W. Analysis was restricted to specimens with at least 1000 reads, and each clonotype was defined at the amino acid level. Clonality was calculated as 1 minus Pielou's evenness. To equalize library sizes, abundance-weighted random subsampling with replacement was performed and repeated 100 times so that 95% confidence intervals could be reported. The Morisita overlap index was used to quantify repertoire overlap, and the top 40 clones in each specimen were examined for overlap with the irAE. In its TCRdb copy, this immuneACCESS table keeps in-frame sequences only and misses some clones. Where compared with another copy, unresolved V genes explain less than half of these, and the others have no known cause. Clone size and the V and J calls come from that table; the DNA yielded D and trimming. Within this sample are around 22,000 clones, with 75% to 95% of them counted one time only. 1.3% to 1.5% of the sample is held by the ten biggest clonotypes.

The sample's treatment or condition label, decoded: nivolumab (PD-1 blockade) given before sampling. The DNeasy Blood and Tissue Kit was used to extract DNA from formalin-fixed paraffin-embedded specimens. This sequence was found in a female donor with metastatic renal cell carcinoma. The rearrangement joined TRBV7-9 to TRBJ2-7; no D gene call is confident. The specimen was lymph node tissue, collected from a patient treated with anti-PD-1 therapy. The DNA sequence is given as TGTGCCAGCAGCTTTGGGTACTACGAGCAGTACTTC. Its translation reads: CASSFGYYEQYF.